This T cell receptor beta chain was documented in a study of patients and donors after allogeneic stem cell transplantation. This clonotype has ten or more counts. One entry per CDR3 protein results from TCRdb running MiXCR on the RT-PCR reads. The data hold almost 90,000 distinct CDR3 sequences, with around 5% observed a single time. The V and J ends lost 3 bases and 8 bases respectively, with 13 bases between them. CDR1 is KGHSH, CDR2 LQKENI, per germline. The CDR3 covers 13 residues. This sequence originates from a human donor who was either an allogeneic HSCT recipient or a stem cell or donor lymphocyte infusion donor (not recorded which). It is not recorded whose cells these are; they may come from a transplant donor. The sequenced sample was blood, either unsorted or a sorted T cell fraction (not recorded which). The J gene is TRBJ1-1, the V gene TRBV18, with D unresolved. This CDR3 is CASSPTQDREAFF. The CDR3 DNA reads as TGTGCCAGCTCACCCACCCAGGACCGAGAAGCTTTCTTT.